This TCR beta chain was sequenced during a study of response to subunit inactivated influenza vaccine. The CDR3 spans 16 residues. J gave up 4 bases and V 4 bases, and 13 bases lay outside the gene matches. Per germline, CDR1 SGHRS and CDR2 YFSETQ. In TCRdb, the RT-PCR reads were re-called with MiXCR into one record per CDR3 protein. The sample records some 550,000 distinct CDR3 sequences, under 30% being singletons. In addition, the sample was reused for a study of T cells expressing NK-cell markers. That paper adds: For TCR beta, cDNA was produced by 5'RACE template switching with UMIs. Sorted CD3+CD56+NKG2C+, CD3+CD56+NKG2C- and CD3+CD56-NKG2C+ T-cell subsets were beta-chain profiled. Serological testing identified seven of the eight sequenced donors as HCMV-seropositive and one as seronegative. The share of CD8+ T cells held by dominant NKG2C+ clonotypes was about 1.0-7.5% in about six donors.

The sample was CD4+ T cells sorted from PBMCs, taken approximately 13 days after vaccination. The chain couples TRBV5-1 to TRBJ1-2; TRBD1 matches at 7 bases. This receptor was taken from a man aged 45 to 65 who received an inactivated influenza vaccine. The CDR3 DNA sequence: TGCGCCAGCAGCCCCGGGACAGTTATCTTAGGCTATGGCTACACCTTC. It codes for CASSPGTVILGYGYTF.